The 19 T cell receptor beta chains presented below share a single source sample, sequenced in a study of T cell repertoires in ileal Crohn's disease. Sequencing used immunoSEQ multiplex PCR; TCRdb keeps in-frame clones, though not all of them. The sample lists about 10,000 clones, around 80% occurring once. Noted time point: neoterminal ileum biopsy at postoperative endoscopy, about 6 months after surgery. Sequencing was carried out using ileal tissue. The origin of the receptors is an adult with Crohn's disease.

This rearrangement joins TRBV5-5 to TRBJ2-7; TRBD1 is a possible D gene (6 bases). CDR1 and CDR2 from the germline V gene are SGHKS and YYEKEE (reference sequence). The CDR3 is made up of 14 amino acids. V lost 4 bases and J lost 0, with 11 bases in between. The CDR3 loop is CASSRDTSSYEQYF. CDR3 nucleotides: TGTGCCAGCAGCCGGGACACCAGCTCCTACGAGCAGTACTTC.

The chain recombines TRBV7-2 with TRBJ1-2, with D possibly TRBD1 on 5 matching bases. Looked up from germline, CDR1 is SGHTA and CDR2 is FQGNSA. The V end lost 5 bases, the J end lost 3 bases, and 13 bases lay between the germline ends. The CDR3 runs 14 residues. The CDR3 DNA reads TGTGCCAGCAGCATAACCAGGGCTCACTATGGCTACACCTTC. This translates into CASSITRAHYGYTF.

This clone was picked up a small number of times. The rearrangement joins TRBV6-5 to TRBJ1-4; 7 nucleotides match TRBD1. The CDR3 has 13 amino acids. V was pared by 5 bases and J by 8 bases, with 5 bases of the junction left unmatched. From germline, CDR1 is MNHEY and CDR2 SVGAGI. The CDR3 nucleotides read TGTGCCAGCAGTCGACAGGGACGGGAAAAACTGTTTTTT. Its translation: CASSRQGREKLFF.

This clone was observed a handful of times. The V and J genes are TRBV7-9 and TRBJ2-2; 7 bases map to TRBD1. Germline V gene sequence: CDR1 SEHNR, CDR2 FQNEAQ (reference sequence). V shed 5 bases and J 6 bases; nucleotides not matched to a gene: 0. This CDR3 comprises 12 residues. CDR3 coding DNA: TGTGCCAGCAGCGGGACAGCCGGGGAGCTGTTTTTT. Protein sequence: CASSGTAGELFF. Full variable domain (rest looked up from reference TRBV7-9 and TRBJ2-2): DTGVSQNPRHKITKRGQNVTFRCDPISEHNRLYWYRQTLGQGPEFLTYFQNEAQLEKSRLLSDRFSAERPKGSFSTLEIQRTEQGDSAMYLCASSGTAGELFFGEGSRLTVL.

The chain has TRBV5-1 and TRBJ2-3; TRBD2 agrees at 13 bases. V dropped 2 bases and J dropped 8; count of bases not matched to a gene: 11. The CDR3 extends over 17 amino acids. The germline gives CDR1 SGHRS, CDR2 YFSETQ. CDR3 protein: CASSLTGLAGLDVTQYF. For the CDR3, the DNA is TGCGCCAGCAGCTTAACGGGACTAGCGGGGTTGGATGTTACGCAGTATTTT.

The gene calls are TRBV7-2 and TRBJ2-7; 9 nucleotides agree with TRBD2. The CDR3 contains 13 residues. Germline CDR1 reads SGHTA; CDR2 reads FQGNSA. DNA for the CDR3: TGTGCCAGCAGCTGGGACGGGACTAGCCCCCCGGGGGTC. It specifies CASSWDGTSPPGV.

The chain uses TRBV4-3 and TRBJ1-2; 7 bases are a match to TRBD1. The CDR3 runs 15 residues. Germline V gives CDR1 LGHNA, CDR2 YSLEER. Trimming removed 6 bases from V and 0 bases from J; junction bases left unmatched: 7. The CDR3 is CASSRQGLANYGYTF. The CDR3, as DNA: TGCGCCAGCAGTCGACAGGGATTAGCTAACTATGGCTACACCTTC.

This sequence joins TRBV4-3 and TRBJ1-6; D is uncertain. Germline values: CDR1 LGHNA, CDR2 YSLEER. V lost 3 bases and J lost 10, with 16 bases in between. This CDR3 has 15 residues. The CDR3 reads CASSHELGDFSPLHF. The CDR3 DNA sequence: TGCGCCAGCAGCCATGAACTCGGGGATTTCTCACCCCTCCACTTT.

This clone was detected only a few times. The chain combines TRBV29-1 with TRBJ2-7; 9 positions agree with TRBD1. There are 13 residues in the CDR3. Looked up from germline, CDR1 is SQVTM and CDR2 is ANQGSEA. The junction had 4 bases not matched to a gene; V was cut back by 7 bases and J by 0 bases. The CDR3 here is CSATDRGSYEQYF. The CDR3 region has the DNA TGCAGCGCTACGGACAGGGGCTCCTACGAGCAGTACTTC.

The rearrangement joins TRBV5-6 to TRBJ2-3; D is perhaps TRBD2 (6 bases). There are 14 residues in the CDR3. CDR1 and CDR2 (germline): SGHDT, YYEEEE. The V gene lost 3 bases and the J gene lost 7 bases, with 15 bases spanning the gap. CDR3 in DNA: TGTGCCAGCAGCTCCCAGGAGGGACTTCATACGCAGTATTTT. Amino acid sequence: CASSSQEGLHTQYF.

The genes are TRBV18 and TRBJ1-1, with D uncertain. The CDR3 spans 16 residues. Germline CDR1 KGHSH, CDR2 LQKENI. Trimming took off 0 bases at V and 4 bases at J, with 15 bases between the two ends. CDR3 protein: CASSPPVWEPSTEAFF. The CDR3 DNA reads TGTGCCAGCTCACCACCGGTGTGGGAGCCTAGCACTGAAGCTTTCTTT.

The V and J genes are TRBV7-3 and TRBJ2-3; TRBD2 matches 8 bases. The trim removed 5 bases at V and 6 bases at J, leaving 7 bases unmatched. CDR3 size: 14 residues. Per the germline V gene, CDR1 is SGHTA and CDR2 is FQGTGA. As DNA, the CDR3 is TGTGCCAGCAGCCCACAGCCGGGAGGGGATACGCAGTATTTT. Residues: CASSPQPGGDTQYF. The variable domain in full, with the rest retrieved from reference TRBV7-3 and TRBJ2-3, is GAGVSQTPSNKVTEKGKYVELRCDPISGHTALYWYRQSLGQGPEFLIYFQGTGAADDSGLPNDRFFAVRPEGSVSTLKIQRTERGDSAVYLCASSPQPGGDTQYFGPGTRLTVL.

As regards this clone: The junction and the germline gene differ at one end; a read error may be behind it. CDR3 nucleotide sequence: TGTGCCAGCAGCCTAGACAGTCCAGATACGCAGTATTTT. Protein product: CASSLDSPDTQYF. This sequence joins TRBV11-3 and TRBJ2-3; weak D call: TRBD1 (5 bases). CDR3 size: 13 residues. Germline V lookup: CDR1 SGHNT, CDR2 YENEEA.

This clone has a handful of counts. V is TRBV7-2 and J is TRBJ2-5; TRBD1 might be the D (6 bases). The tail of the sequence fits TRBJ2-7 better, so the J call may be wrong. Germline V gene sequence: CDR1 SGHTA, CDR2 FQGNSA. The CDR3 length is 15 residues. The CDR3 loop reads CASSLGQDSSYEQYF. The CDR3 nucleotides read TGTGCCAGCAGCTTAGGACAGGATAGCTCCTACGAGCAGTACTTC.

The chain links TRBV2 to TRBJ1-5; 7 bases align to TRBD1. In germline, CDR1 is SNHLY, CDR2 FYNNEI. V lost 4 bases to trimming and J lost 5 bases; unmatched junction nucleotides: 2. The CDR3 spans 13 residues. The CDR3 sequence: CASSGQGHQPQHF. CDR3 sequence (DNA): TGTGCCAGCAGTGGACAGGGTCATCAGCCCCAGCATTTT.

This chain uses TRBV5-1 with TRBJ2-1; 10 bases line up with TRBD1. CDR1 SGHRS and CDR2 YFSETQ come from the germline V gene. The CDR3 length is 15 residues. Trimming removed 4 bases from V and 3 bases from J; junction bases left unmatched: 4. In DNA, the CDR3 is TGCGCCAGCAGCAACCGGGACAGGGGCTACAATGAGCAGTTCTTC. Its protein is CASSNRDRGYNEQFF.

This clone occurred once. V gene TRBV7-9 combines with J gene TRBJ1-6; 7 bases line up with TRBD1. The CDR3 is made up of 14 amino acids. The V and J ends lost 5 bases and 7 bases, in that order; junction bases with no gene match: 5. Germline V gene data show CDR1 as SEHNR and CDR2 as FQNEAQ (reference sequence). As DNA, the CDR3 is TGTGCCAGCAGCCGGGACAGTAACAATTCACCCCTCCACTTT. Its protein is CASSRDSNNSPLHF.

The chain employs TRBV28 and TRBJ2-1; D might be TRBD1 (5 bases). In germline, CDR1 is MDHEN, CDR2 SYDVKM. This CDR3 comprises 12 residues. Trimming pared 8 bases from V and 7 bases from J, leaving 12 bases between. The CDR3: CASGSRVNEQFF. CDR3 sequence (DNA): TGTGCCAGCGGAAGCAGGGTAAATGAGCAGTTCTTC. The complete variable domain, with remaining parts taken from reference TRBV28 and TRBJ2-1, reads DVKVTQSSRYLVKRTGEKVFLECVQDMDHENMFWYRQDPGLGLRLIYFSYDVKMKEKGDIPEGYSVSREKKERFSLILESASTNQTSMYLCASGSRVNEQFFGPGTRLTVL.

This clone occurred a few times. The V gene is TRBV6-1, the J gene TRBJ1-3; D is perhaps TRBD1 (6 bases). V was pared by 7 bases and J by 6 bases, with 19 bases between. The CDR3 loop spans 15 amino acids. The V gene's germline CDR1 is MNHNS and CDR2 SASEGT. CDR3 sequence reads: CASIARDRKENTIYF. In DNA, the CDR3 is TGTGCCAGCATAGCCCGCGACAGGAAAGAAAACACCATATATTTT.